The present TCR beta chain was sequenced within a study of CD4 T cells in relation to SARS-CoV-2 and coronaviruses. Study background: Convalescent donors were aged about 20 to 72, with median around 40 years. Of the patients, under 10 were male, a few female, two Hispanic. Shared crossreactive spike epitopes were mapped to their HLA restriction.

Deletions cut 4 bases from V and 1 base from J, with 10 bases between. The germline V gene has CDR1 SGDLS and CDR2 YYNGEE. There are 14 residues in the CDR3. Naive and memory CD4+ T cell DNA was deep-sequenced without culture. The method was immunoSEQ multiplex PCR; TCRdb's version includes in-frame clones alone and lacks a portion of them. The table lists more than 30,000 clones, 80% to 90% of them singletons. V is TRBV9 and J is TRBJ2-3; a weak D match, TRBD1 (5 bases). The receptor's source is an adult with COVID-19. Sample: memory CD4+ T cells from PBMCs. In DNA form, the CDR3 reads TGTGCCAGCAGCTTGGGGCGTCGCACAGATACGCAGTATTTT. It specifies CASSLGRRTDTQYF.